This TCR beta chain was profiled in a study of cytomegalovirus exposure and HLA in healthy donors. Findings and limits, study-wide: Sequencing artifact likely explains a cluster of highly shared sequence variants.

PCR employed 60 Vbeta and 13 Jbeta primers. Data came from immunoSEQ multiplex PCR; TCRdb stores just in-frame clones and leaves some out. Found here are some 110,000 clones, approximately 83% of them singletons; the top ten hold approximately 6.1%. The length of the CDR3 is 12 residues. Germline V gene lookup returns CDR1 MNHEY and CDR2 SVGAGI. The germline V and J ends were trimmed by 4 bases and 13 bases, with 13 bases remaining between them. A remark on this clone: What it binds is not known.

Input material: PBMCs. The sequence was obtained from a man between 18 and 29 years old in good health and CMV-seronegative. V gene TRBV6-5 combines with J gene TRBJ1-4; the D gene is possibly TRBD1 (5 bases). DNA for the CDR3: TGTGCCAGCAGTTCATCGGGGGGGGGACTGTTTTTT. This encodes CASSSSGGGLFF.